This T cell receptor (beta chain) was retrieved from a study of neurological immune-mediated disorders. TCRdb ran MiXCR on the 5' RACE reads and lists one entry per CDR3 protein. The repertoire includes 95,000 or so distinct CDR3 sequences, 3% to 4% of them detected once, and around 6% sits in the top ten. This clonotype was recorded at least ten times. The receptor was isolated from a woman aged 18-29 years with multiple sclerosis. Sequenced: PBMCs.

Here the CDR3 reads CSAMLGGRSYEQYF. As DNA, the CDR3 is TGCAGTGCGATGTTAGGTGGGAGATCCTACGAGCAGTACTTC. The V gene is TRBV20-1, the J gene TRBJ2-7; maybe TRBD2 (5 bases). The CDR3 contains 14 residues. The V gene lost 6 bases and the J gene lost 1 base, with 16 bases spanning the gap. The germline V gene encodes CDR1 DFQATT and CDR2 SNEGSKA (reference sequence).